This passage covers 8 T cell receptor beta chains from one sample sequenced in a study of blood T cell repertoires in COVID-19. Clones were read by immunoSEQ multiplex PCR, and TCRdb kept only the in-frame ones, dropping some. The data hold roughly 300,000 clones, with 87% observed a single time. Sequencing was performed on peripheral blood. The receptors stem from a woman between 35 and 50 years old who had recovered from COVID-19.

The gene calls are TRBV6-1 and TRBJ2-5; 9 bases map to TRBD1. Germline values: CDR1 MNHNS, CDR2 SASEGT. The CDR3 contains 16 residues. J lost 2 bases, V lost 2 bases, and 6 bases had no gene match. As DNA, the CDR3 is TGTGCCAGCAGTGAATTTGGGACAGGGTGGCAAGAGACCCAGTACTTC. As protein: CASSEFGTGWQETQYF.

The gene calls are TRBV19 and TRBJ1-1; D gene ambiguous. Germline V gene lookup returns CDR1 LNHDA and CDR2 SQIVND (reference sequence). The CDR3 totals 13 residues. Trimming pared 6 bases from V and 5 bases from J, leaving 13 bases between. The CDR3 nucleotides read TGTGCCAGTAGCGAAAACGTGAGGACTGAAGCTTTCTTT. It yields the protein CASSENVRTEAFF.

The J gene is TRBJ1-2, the V gene TRBV6-6, with 8 bases aligning to TRBD1. The J segment lost 6 bases and the V segment lost 4 bases, leaving 10 bases of the junction unmatched. The germline CDR1 and CDR2 sequences are MNHNY and SVGAGI (reference sequence). CDR3 length equals 15 residues. Here the CDR3 DNA reads TGTGCCAGCAGTTCCCCAGGACAGGGTCCCCATGGCTACACCTTC. Protein: CASSSPGQGPHGYTF.

The V and J genes are TRBV6-5 and TRBJ1-2, with D perhaps TRBD1 (5 bases). V lost 8 bases and J lost 4, with 11 bases in between. The CDR3 runs 12 residues. The germline CDR1 and CDR2 sequences are MNHEY and SVGAGI. The CDR3 region is CASRQGVYGYTF. In DNA form, the CDR3 reads TGTGCCAGCCGCCAAGGGGTCTATGGCTACACCTTC.

The V gene is TRBV18, the J gene TRBJ2-7; 7 nucleotides align to TRBD1. J was trimmed by 6 bases and V by 5 bases; bases with no gene match: 4. In germline, CDR1 is KGHSH, CDR2 LQKENI. This CDR3 is 12 amino acids long. The CDR3 DNA sequence: TGTGCCAGCTCAAAAGGGGGCGGCGAGCAGTACTTC. Protein product: CASSKGGGEQYF.

This clone was seen a handful of times. The CDR3 is CASSLGIRGGQPQHF. CDR3 in DNA: TGTGCCAGCAGCTTGGGTATCAGGGGTGGCCAGCCCCAGCATTTT. V is TRBV5-8 and J is TRBJ1-5; a weak D match, TRBD1 (6 bases). The germline V gene has CDR1 SGHTS and CDR2 YDEGEE. The CDR3 extends over 15 amino acids. The V end lost 0 bases, the J end lost 7 bases, and 14 bases lay between the germline ends.

For the CDR3, the DNA is TGTGCCAGCAGTCCTATGGGACAGTACTCTGGAAACACCATATATTTT. It specifies CASSPMGQYSGNTIYF. This chain joins TRBV7-9 and TRBJ1-3; 7 nucleotides line up with TRBD1. The length of the CDR3 is 16 residues. Germline loops: CDR1 SEHNR, CDR2 FQNEAQ (reference sequence). V lost 6 bases to trimming and J lost 0 bases; unmatched junction nucleotides: 8.

The chain is built from TRBV27 and TRBJ2-7, with 11 bases matching TRBD1. Losses at the gene ends were 8 bases for V and 1 base for J; bases not matched to a gene: 10. Germline lookup yields CDR1 MNHEY and CDR2 SMNVEV (reference sequence). The CDR3 contains 16 residues. CDR3 sequence: CASGKDRGLGSYEQYF. The CDR3 coding sequence is TGTGCCAGCGGCAAGGACAGGGGGCTAGGTTCCTACGAGCAGTACTTC.